The 5 T cell receptor beta chains in this list originate from one sample, sequenced in a study of T cell repertoires in cytomegalovirus infection. TCRdb reprocessed the reads via MiXCR and lists one record per CDR3 protein. The table shows about 220,000 distinct CDR3 sequences, with about 40% occurring only once. No antigens are known for them. The sequencing here drew on CD8+ T cells from cultured PBMCs, taken from culture after CMV antigen stimulation. Source of these receptors: a human donor in good health (CMV status not recorded). Some clones in this sample may be carry-over from other donors' samples.

Points on this clonotype: Compared with germline, one end of the junction differs, possibly owing to a read error. The rearrangement uses TRBV7-9 and TRBJ2-7; no reliable D call. CDR1 is SEHNR, CDR2 FQNEAQ, per germline (reference sequence). There are 13 residues in the CDR3. In DNA form, the CDR3 reads TGTGCCAGCAGCTTAGCAGGGAACTACAAGCAGTACTTC. Translating gives CASSLAGNYKQYF.

This clonotype was found many times. The chain couples TRBV7-8 to TRBJ2-2, with TRBD2 matching over 10 bases. The CDR3 length is 16 residues. Trimming took 1 base from V and 4 from J; bases not matched to a gene: 3. Germline V gene lookup returns CDR1 SGHVS and CDR2 FQNEAQ. DNA of the CDR3: TGTGCCAGCAGCTTAGGGCTAGCGGGGGTCACCGGGGAGCTGTTTTTT. Encoded protein: CASSLGLAGVTGELFF.

This CDR3 reads CASSLRTGVAGELFF. CDR3 bases: TGTGCCAGCAGCTTACGGACGGGAGTGGCCGGGGAGCTGTTTTTT. The chain links TRBV7-2 to TRBJ2-2; D is perhaps TRBD2 (6 bases). The V gene lost 2 bases and the J gene lost 6 bases, with 13 bases spanning the gap. Germline values: CDR1 SGHTA, CDR2 FQGNSA. The CDR3 is 15 amino acids.

The chain links TRBV28 to TRBJ1-3; D not resolved. V lost 8 bases to trimming and J lost 1 base, with 9 bases between them. CDR3 size: 13 residues. Per the germline V gene, CDR1 is MDHEN and CDR2 is SYDVKM. The CDR3 spells CASRTQSGNTIYF. The DNA for the CDR3 is TGTGCCAGCCGAACCCAGTCTGGAAACACCATATATTTT.

The rearrangement links TRBV29-1 to TRBJ2-1; TRBD2 matches at 7 bases. The CDR3 spans 13 residues. Trimming took 6 bases from V and 7 from J; bases not matched to a gene: 9. Germline V gene data show CDR1 as SQVTM and CDR2 as ANQGSEA. CDR3 DNA sequence: TGCAGCGTCCCGGGCGGGGGACCGAATGAGCAGTTCTTC. This encodes CSVPGGGPNEQFF.